This T cell receptor (beta chain) was obtained from a study of blood T cell repertoires in COVID-19. Study information: COVID-19 samples, acute and convalescent, were from the United States, Italy and Spain.

Per the germline V gene, CDR1 is SGHNT and CDR2 is YYREEE (reference sequence). The CDR3 consists of 14 residues. Trimming removed 1 base at V and 2 bases at J, with 10 bases between. The table lists this clone with many counts. Participants reported their clinical history, and cohort assignment relied on those reports. Authors' analysis steps: Reference gene primer amplification in the assay estimated nucleated cell counts. Assay: immunoSEQ multiplex PCR; the TCRdb copy retains only in-frame clones and omits some. The V and J calls and clone size were taken over from that table, and D and trimming were inferred from the DNA. This repertoire shows some 210,000 clones, approximately 81% found once; its top ten account for approximately 9%.

Material: PBMCs or T cells enriched from blood (not recorded which). The sequence came from a woman in her fifties or sixties with acute COVID-19. This chain connects TRBV5-4 to TRBJ2-7; a weak D match, TRBD1 (5 bases). The CDR3 coding sequence is TGTGCCAGCAGCTTGAGGGGTCTAGCCTACGAGCAGTACTTC. Its translation: CASSLRGLAYEQYF.